This T cell receptor beta chain emerged from a study of blood T cell repertoires in COVID-19. Germline CDR1 and CDR2: SGHTA and FQGNSA. With 3 bases removed from V and 0 bases from J, the gap between germline ends came to 14 bases. The CDR3 runs to 17 residues. Remarks on this clone: The sample holds other DNA sequences that translate to the same CDR3.

Using immunoSEQ multiplex PCR, the repertoire was profiled, and TCRdb retains in-frame clones only, with some absent. The sample yields around 270,000 clones, around 89% seen once. The sequencing sample was made of peripheral blood. The V gene is TRBV7-2, the J gene TRBJ2-2; weak D call: TRBD1 (6 bases). The receptor comes from a man aged 35 to 55 with acute or convalescent COVID-19. CDR3 amino acids: CASSFLGQGTNTGELFF. The CDR3 nucleotides read TGTGCCAGCAGCTTCCTCGGCCAGGGGACGAACACCGGGGAGCTGTTTTTT.